This T cell receptor beta chain was recovered during a study of cytomegalovirus exposure and HLA in healthy donors. This CDR3 has 15 amino acids. In germline, CDR1 is SGHAT, CDR2 FQNNGV. V lost 4 bases and J 3 bases, leaving 12 bases between the germline ends. Clones were sequenced by immunoSEQ multiplex PCR, and TCRdb holds only the in-frame ones, with some missing. The profile shows about 110,000 clones, around 85% of them singletons. The rearrangement links TRBV11-2 to TRBJ2-2; D might be TRBD1 (6 bases). The clonotype originates from a woman aged 18-35 years in good health and CMV-seronegative. Sequencing used PBMCs. The CDR3 protein is CASSSTTGYTGELFF. The CDR3, as DNA: TGTGCCAGCAGCTCCACTACAGGGTACACCGGGGAGCTGTTTTTT. Looking up the rest from reference TRBV11-2 and TRBJ2-2 gives the full variable domain: EAGVAQSPRYKIIEKRQSVAFWCNPISGHATLYWYQQILGQGPKLLIQFQNNGVVDDSQLPKDRFSAERLKGVDSTLKIQPAKLEDSAVYLCASSSTTGYTGELFFGEGSRLTVL.